This TCR beta chain was sequenced during a study of T cell clonotyping in hematopoietic cell transplantation. Notes on the study in general: Recipient TCR diversity dropped after transplant; expanded clonotypes rose from day 30 to 180.

On this clone: The target antigen is unknown.

Sequencing was performed with immunoSEQ multiplex PCR; in TCRdb, only in-frame clones are kept and a portion is missing. Of over 8,500 clones listed, approximately 79% are singletons. Germline lookup yields CDR1 SGHTS and CDR2 YDEGEE. V was trimmed by 3 bases and J by 2 bases, leaving 14 bases between them. The CDR3 is made up of 15 amino acids. The source was peripheral blood mononuclear cells, collected 180 days after allogeneic stem cell transplant. The V and J genes are TRBV5-8 and TRBJ1-1; D unclear. The TCR sequence derives from a female patient between 50 and 59 years old who had an allogeneic stem cell transplant from a related donor, so the T cells may come from the graft donor. Some clones in this sample may be carry-over from other donors' samples. The CDR3 sequence: CASSSFVMGNTEAFF. The CDR3 DNA reads TGTGCCAGCAGCTCCTTTGTTATGGGAAACACTGAAGCTTTCTTT.